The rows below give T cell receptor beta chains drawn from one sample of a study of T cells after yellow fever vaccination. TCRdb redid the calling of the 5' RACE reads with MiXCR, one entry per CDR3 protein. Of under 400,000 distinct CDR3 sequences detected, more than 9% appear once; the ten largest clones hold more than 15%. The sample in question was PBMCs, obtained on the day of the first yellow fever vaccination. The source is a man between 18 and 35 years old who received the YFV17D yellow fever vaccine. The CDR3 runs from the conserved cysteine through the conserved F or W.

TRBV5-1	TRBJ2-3	CASSRGGGRDTQYF
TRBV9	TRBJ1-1	CASSGRLGQGNTEAFF
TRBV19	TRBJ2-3	CASSLQHQGSTDTQYF
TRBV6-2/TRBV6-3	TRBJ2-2	CASNHPNTGELFF
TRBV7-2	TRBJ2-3	CASSITSGGRDTQYF
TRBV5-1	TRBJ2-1	CASSGSSGGSHNEQFF
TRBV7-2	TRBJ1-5	CASSLKGQPQHF
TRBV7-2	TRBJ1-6	CASSLTTAPPLHF
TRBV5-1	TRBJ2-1	CASSGTDPDEQFF
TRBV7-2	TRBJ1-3	CASSRGLTAGNTIYF
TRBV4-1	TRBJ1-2	CASSQGERGYTF
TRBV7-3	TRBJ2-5	CASSSSGGAWETQYF
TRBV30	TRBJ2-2	CAWRDTGELFF
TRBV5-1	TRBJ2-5	CASSPIRETQYF
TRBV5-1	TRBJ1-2	CASSRGGLDRGGYTF